The 25 T cell receptor beta chains below come from one sample, sequenced in a study of cytomegalovirus exposure and HLA in healthy donors. The study ran its PCR with 60 Vbeta and 13 Jbeta primers. Sequencing was performed with immunoSEQ multiplex PCR; in TCRdb, only in-frame clones are kept and a portion is missing. The data contain some 98,000 clones, approximately 77% of them singletons. Material for sequencing was PBMCs. These receptors all come from a human donor in good health.

The chain joins TRBV5-1 to TRBJ2-2; 11 nucleotides agree with TRBD2. With V trimmed by 5 bases and J by 4 bases, 7 bases remained unmatched. This CDR3 comprises 16 residues. CDR1 and CDR2 (germline): SGHRS, YFSETQ. CDR3 protein: CASRYTSGSRTGELFF. CDR3 nucleotides: TGCGCCAGCAGATACACTAGCGGGAGTCGCACCGGGGAGCTGTTTTTT.

J is TRBJ2-1 and V is TRBV19, with D possibly TRBD2 on 5 matching bases. This CDR3 has 14 amino acids. Germline V gives CDR1 LNHDA, CDR2 SQIVND (reference sequence). Trimming took 6 bases from V and 0 from J, leaving 9 bases between them. This chain's CDR3 is CASRDLGSYNEQFF. CDR3 nucleotides: TGTGCCAGTAGGGACTTGGGCTCCTACAATGAGCAGTTCTTC. Full variable domain (remainder filled in from reference TRBV19 and TRBJ2-1): DGGITQSPKYLFRKEGQNVTLSCEQNLNHDAMYWYRQDPGQGLRLIYYSQIVNDFQKGDIAEGYSVSREKKESFPLTVTSAQKNPTAFYLCASRDLGSYNEQFFGPGTRLTVL.

The gene calls are TRBV6-6 and TRBJ1-1, with TRBD1 identical over 7 bases. The germline V gene has CDR1 MNHNY and CDR2 SVGAGI (reference sequence). Trimming at V came to 7 bases and at J to 4 bases, leaving 3 bases not matched to a gene. The CDR3 sequence is 12 residues long. The CDR3 here is CASTQGGTEAFF. In DNA, the CDR3 is TGTGCCAGCACCCAGGGGGGCACTGAAGCTTTCTTT.

This chain uses TRBV27 with TRBJ1-5, with a tentative D call TRBD1 (6 bases). The CDR3 covers 13 residues. V dropped 7 bases and J dropped 3 bases, with 10 bases sitting between them. CDR1 is MNHEY and CDR2 is SMNVEV in the germline V gene (reference sequence). The CDR3 nucleotides read TGTGCCAGCAAAGGACAGTTCAATCAGCCCCAGCATTTT. Translated, it gives CASKGQFNQPQHF.

The chain combines TRBV11-2 with TRBJ1-1, with D perhaps TRBD1 (6 bases). Germline V gives CDR1 SGHAT, CDR2 FQNNGV. This CDR3 comprises 13 residues. Trimming removed 5 bases from V and 5 bases from J, with 12 bases in between. CDR3 bases: TGTGCCAGCAGCCTTTTACAGGGAACTGAAGCTTTCTTT. Residues: CASSLLQGTEAFF.

The chain recombines TRBV29-1 with TRBJ2-7; D gene ambiguous. The germline gives CDR1 SQVTM, CDR2 ANQGSEA. The V end was cut by 6 bases, the J end by 3 bases, with 12 bases between. The length of the CDR3 is 12 residues. This CDR3 is CSVIASGYEQYF. The CDR3 DNA reads TGCAGCGTCATAGCTTCGGGCTACGAGCAGTACTTC.

This clone came up a few times. The chain recombines TRBV7-9 with TRBJ2-5, with 9 bases aligning to TRBD1. The V gene's germline CDR1 is SEHNR and CDR2 FQNEAQ (reference sequence). Unmatched junction bases numbered 14, after V lost 8 bases and J lost 7 bases. CDR3 length: 15 residues. The CDR3 sequence: CASVRDRVKSGTQYF. CDR3 bases: TGTGCCAGCGTCCGGGACAGGGTCAAATCAGGGACCCAGTACTTC.

The rearrangement joins TRBV6-1 to TRBJ2-7, with TRBD2 identical over 8 bases. Trimming cost V 7 bases and J 2 bases; bases outside gene matches: 10. The germline V gene has CDR1 MNHNS and CDR2 SASEGT. The CDR3 totals 15 residues. CDR3 coding DNA: TGTGCCAGCACTCGGGGGGGAGACGTGGCCTACGAGCAGTACTTC. As protein: CASTRGGDVAYEQYF.

This clone came up a few times. The chain employs TRBV7-8 and TRBJ1-3; TRBD1 is a possible D gene (5 bases). Trimming removed 2 bases from V and 4 bases from J, with 18 bases in between. Germline CDR1 and CDR2: SGHVS and FQNEAQ. This CDR3 has 17 amino acids. The CDR3 sequence is CASSLWDGRKLGNTIYF. The CDR3 coding sequence is TGTGCCAGCAGCTTATGGGACGGGAGAAAATTGGGAAACACCATATATTTT.

CDR3 nucleotide sequence: TGTGCCAGCAATGCCCGACTAGCGGGGGGGGCAGATACGCAGTATTTT. Encoded protein: CASNARLAGGADTQYF. The chain uses TRBV5-4 and TRBJ2-3; 14 bases map to TRBD2. The CDR3 runs to 16 residues. V shed 6 bases, J shed 4 bases, and the junction held 7 bases outside the gene matches. CDR1 SGHNT and CDR2 YYREEE come from the germline V gene (reference sequence).

This sequence joins TRBV29-1 and TRBJ2-3; 9 bases align to TRBD2. Germline V gene lookup returns CDR1 SQVTM and CDR2 ANQGSEA. With 6 bases clipped from V and 3 bases from J, the junction kept 1 base outside the gene matches. CDR3 size: 12 residues. The CDR3 coding sequence is TGCAGCGTCACTAGCGGGACAGATACGCAGTATTTT. Translated, it gives CSVTSGTDTQYF.

The chain recombines TRBV28 with TRBJ2-1; D is unresolved. V was cut by 3 bases and J by 0 bases, with 9 bases left in between. The CDR3 has 15 residues. Germline CDR1 is MDHEN and CDR2 is SYDVKM. CDR3 sequence reads: CASSLEMGSYNEQFF. The CDR3 DNA reads TGTGCCAGCAGTTTGGAGATGGGCTCCTACAATGAGCAGTTCTTC.

V gene TRBV19 combines with J gene TRBJ2-6, with D perhaps TRBD1 (6 bases). Germline V lookup: CDR1 LNHDA, CDR2 SQIVND (reference sequence). The CDR3 is made up of 15 amino acids. The ends were cut back, 7 bases at V and 4 bases at J, with 14 bases in the middle. In DNA, the CDR3 is TGTGCCAGTACCCTACTCGGACAGGGGGCCAACGTCCTGACTTTC. It is translated as CASTLLGQGANVLTF.

CDR3 residues: CASTTGTGELFF. For the CDR3, the DNA is TGTGCCAGCACCACCGGTACCGGGGAGCTGTTTTTT. The genes are TRBV28 and TRBJ2-2; no reliable D call. CDR1 and CDR2 from the germline V gene are MDHEN and SYDVKM. Trimming shortened V by 7 bases and J by 5 bases, and 8 bases separated the two germline ends. This CDR3 region has 12 residues.

The V and J genes are TRBV7-2 and TRBJ1-3; TRBD1 matches 7 bases. The V and J ends lost 5 bases and 8 bases, in that order; junction bases with no gene match: 9. Per the germline V gene, CDR1 is SGHTA and CDR2 is FQGNSA. This CDR3 spans 14 amino acids. Here the CDR3 reads CASSRDSLRDTIYF. The CDR3 bases are TGTGCCAGCAGCCGGGACAGCCTGAGGGACACCATATATTTT.

CDR3 loop: CASGTSGSGEQFF. The CDR3 DNA is TGTGCCTCTGGGACTAGCGGGAGCGGGGAGCAGTTCTTC. J is TRBJ2-1 and V is TRBV19; 14 bases map to TRBD2. V trimming: 11 bases; J trimming: 10 bases; junction bases outside the gene matches: 7. The CDR3 has 13 residues. Germline loops: CDR1 LNHDA, CDR2 SQIVND (reference sequence).

The DNA for the CDR3 is TGTGCCAGCAGCGTAGGTGTTAGCGGGCTGGATGAGCAGTTCTTC. Translating it yields CASSVGVSGLDEQFF. J is TRBJ2-1 and V is TRBV9; 7 bases are shared with TRBD2. Looked up from germline, CDR1 is SGDLS and CDR2 is YYNGEE. With V trimmed by 0 bases and J by 8 bases, 8 bases remained unmatched. This CDR3 is 15 amino acids long.

This clone was observed a few times. This sequence joins TRBV6-5 and TRBJ2-7; TRBD1 might be the D (6 bases). The CDR3 loop spans 13 amino acids. Germline V gives CDR1 MNHEY, CDR2 SVGAGI. V gave up 2 bases and J gave up 7 bases, with 12 bases separating them. In DNA form, the CDR3 reads TGTGCCAGCAGTTACCTTGACCAGGGGGAGCAGTACTTC. Its translation: CASSYLDQGEQYF.

The CDR3 loop is CASSPGTASYEQYF. In DNA form, the CDR3 reads TGTGCCAGCAGCCCCGGGACAGCCTCCTACGAGCAGTACTTC. The chain links TRBV9 to TRBJ2-7; 7 bases map to TRBD1. The CDR3 is 14 amino acids. V was pared by 4 bases and J by 0 bases, with 4 bases of the junction left unmatched. Per germline, CDR1 SGDLS and CDR2 YYNGEE. Using reference TRBV9 and TRBJ2-7 for the parts outside the CDR3, the full variable domain is DSGVTQTPKHLITATGQRVTLRCSPRSGDLSVYWYQQSLDQGLQFLIQYYNGEERAKGNILERFSAQQFPDLHSELNLSSLELGDSALYFCASSPGTASYEQYFGPGTRLTVT.

This rearrangement joins TRBV7-2 to TRBJ2-3, with a weak D call TRBD1 (6 bases). The germline V gene has CDR1 SGHTA and CDR2 FQGNSA. Trimming pared 5 bases from V and 6 bases from J, leaving 21 bases between. This CDR3 contains 16 residues. CDR3 protein: CASSPWGTLRRDTQYF. In DNA form, the CDR3 reads TGTGCCAGCAGCCCATGGGGGACACTTCGCCGGGATACGCAGTATTTT.

The chain combines TRBV6-1 with TRBJ2-7; 10 bases are a match to TRBD1. The CDR3 spans 15 residues. Germline assignment: CDR1 MNHNS and CDR2 SASEGT. V lost 6 bases, J lost 0 bases, and 5 bases stayed unmatched. The CDR3 DNA reads TGTGCCAGCAGGGCCGGGACAGGGGACTCCTACGAGCAGTACTTC. Translation: CASRAGTGDSYEQYF.

The chain uses TRBV7-3 and TRBJ2-5; a possible D gene is TRBD1 (5 bases). The end of the DNA fits TRBJ2-7 better, so the J call may be wrong. Germline assignment: CDR1 SGHTA and CDR2 FQGTGA. This CDR3 has 15 residues. As DNA, the CDR3 is TGTGCCAGCAGCCCGTATTCAACAGGATCCTACGAGCAGTACTTC. It specifies CASSPYSTGSYEQYF.

The rearrangement joins TRBV5-6 to TRBJ1-5, with 9 bases that match TRBD1. V dropped 2 bases and J dropped 2; count of bases not matched to a gene: 5. The CDR3 has 16 amino acids. CDR1 is SGHDT, CDR2 YYEEEE, per germline. The CDR3 here is CASSLGTGLGNQPQHF. The CDR3 bases are TGTGCCAGCAGCTTAGGGACAGGGTTGGGCAATCAGCCCCAGCATTTT.

This clone has just a few counts. The gene calls are TRBV28 and TRBJ1-4, with 7 bases fitting TRBD1. Germline values: CDR1 MDHEN, CDR2 SYDVKM. CDR3 size: 23 residues. V shed 6 bases, J shed 5 bases, and the junction held 33 bases outside the gene matches. CDR3 sequence reads: CASSSDRAGDTSLFSPPNEKLFF. The DNA of the CDR3 is TGTGCCAGCAGCTCAGACAGGGCGGGTGACACGTCGCTATTTTCTCCCCCCAATGAAAAACTGTTTTTT.

This clone was picked up one time. V gene TRBV27 combines with J gene TRBJ2-3, with 7 bases that match TRBD2. The CDR3 is 18 residues long. The germline V gene encodes CDR1 MNHEY and CDR2 SMNVEV (reference sequence). Unmatched junction bases numbered 13, after V lost 4 bases and J lost 0 bases. The CDR3 DNA is TGTGCCAGCAGTTCCCCCAAGGGCGGGAGCGATAGCACAGATACGCAGTATTTT. Its translation: CASSSPKGGSDSTDTQYF.